A single sample is the source of the 13 T cell receptor beta chains below, sequenced in a study of T cell repertoires in cytomegalovirus infection. Antigens for these TCRs are unknown. MiXCR, applied by TCRdb to the reads, yields one record per CDR3 protein. The sample holds about 160,000 distinct CDR3 sequences; less than 25% are singletons and the top ten take more than 25%. This material consisted of CD8+ T cells from cultured PBMCs, taken from culture after CMV antigen stimulation. These receptor sequences come from a human donor in good health (CMV status not recorded). Some clones in this sample may be carry-over from other donors' samples.

This clonotype was seen more than once but under ten times. The chain joins TRBV4-3 to TRBJ2-1; 8 bases align to TRBD2. Germline-derived CDR1 and CDR2 are LGHNA and YSLEER. CDR3 length: 17 amino acids. Losses at the gene ends were 0 bases for V and 3 bases for J; bases not matched to a gene: 7. CDR3 bases: TGCGCCAGCAGCCAAGAAGTAAGCGGGGGACACTACAATGAGCAGTTCTTC. Translated, it gives CASSQEVSGGHYNEQFF.

This chain joins TRBV12-3 or TRBV12-4 and TRBJ2-1; a weak D match, TRBD2 (7 bases). This CDR3 comprises 21 residues. Trimming took 1 base from V and 0 from J, leaving 25 bases between them. As DNA, the CDR3 is TGTGCCAGCAGTTTAGGGGCCCTGGGGGCGGGGGTTCCGAGCTCCTACAATGAGCAGTTCTTC. Amino acids: CASSLGALGAGVPSSYNEQFF.

The rearrangement joins TRBV7-2 to TRBJ2-3, with a tentative D call TRBD1 (6 bases). Germline loops: CDR1 SGHTA, CDR2 FQGNSA. The CDR3 runs 16 residues. V lost 0 bases and J lost 4, with 14 bases in between. The CDR3 region has the DNA TGTGCCAGCAGCTTAGCGGTCGACAGGCGGGCAGATACGCAGTATTTT. Protein: CASSLAVDRRADTQYF. The full variable domain, with the rest looked up from reference TRBV7-2 and TRBJ2-3, is GAGVSQSPSNKVTEKGKDVELRCDPISGHTALYWYRQSLGQGLEFLIYFQGNSAPDKSGLPSDRFSAERTGGSVSTLTIQRTQQEDSAVYLCASSLAVDRRADTQYFGPGTRLTVL.

The chain uses TRBV27 and TRBJ1-1; weak D call: TRBD1 (5 bases). Looked up from germline, CDR1 is MNHEY and CDR2 is SMNVEV (reference sequence). V shed 1 base and J shed 1 base, with 10 bases lying between them. The CDR3 contains 15 residues. CDR3 sequence (DNA): TGTGCCAGCAGTTTATTGGCCGGGGCGAACACTGAAGCTTTCTTT. Translated: CASSLLAGANTEAFF.

This clonotype has a handful of counts. The V gene is TRBV7-9, the J gene TRBJ2-5; maybe TRBD2 (5 bases). Trimming cost V 5 bases and J 4 bases, with 17 bases left between them. This CDR3 region has 15 residues. Germline V gene lookup returns CDR1 SEHNR and CDR2 FQNEAQ (reference sequence). Here the CDR3 reads CASSGTSLEAETQYF. CDR3 nucleotides: TGTGCCAGCAGCGGCACATCGTTGGAGGCAGAGACCCAGTACTTC.

This clonotype has more than one count but fewer than ten. The genes are TRBV12-3 or TRBV12-4 and TRBJ1-1, with TRBD1 as a possible D gene (6 bases). Trimming shortened V by 4 bases and J by 7 bases, and 10 bases separated the two germline ends. The CDR3 loop spans 12 amino acids. The CDR3 DNA reads TGTGCCAGCAGTTCCCGACAGGTTGAAGCTTTCTTT. Translating gives CASSSRQVEAFF.

This chain connects TRBV4-2 to TRBJ2-7; 9 bases agree with TRBD1. From germline, CDR1 is LGHNA and CDR2 YNFKEQ. Unmatched junction bases numbered 3, after V lost 1 base and J lost 5 bases. The length of the CDR3 is 14 residues. In nucleotides, the CDR3 is TGTGCCAGCAGCCAAGGGACAGGGGCCAACGAGCAGTACTTC. It yields the protein CASSQGTGANEQYF.

This clonotype has only a few counts. V is TRBV27 and J is TRBJ1-5, with D perhaps matching TRBD1 (6 bases). Germline lookup yields CDR1 MNHEY and CDR2 SMNVEV (reference sequence). The CDR3 loop spans 13 amino acids. V dropped 7 bases and J dropped 5 bases, with 12 bases sitting between them. CDR3 DNA: TGTGCCAGCACTACAGGGTGGGATCAGCCCCAGCATTTT. This sequence encodes CASTTGWDQPQHF.

The V and J genes are TRBV7-6 and TRBJ1-2; unclear D gene. CDR1 and CDR2 (germline): SGHVS, FNYEAQ. V was trimmed by 8 bases and J by 7 bases, leaving 14 bases between them. The CDR3 sequence is 12 residues long. CDR3 nucleotide sequence: TGTGCCAGCGAGTATCCCGATGGTGGCTACACCTTC. It encodes CASEYPDGGYTF.

The chain has TRBV7-4 and TRBJ1-6; D unclear. Per the germline V gene, CDR1 is SGHVT and CDR2 is SQSDAQ. The CDR3 has 16 residues. V shed 5 bases and J shed 6 bases, with 17 bases lying between them. The CDR3 DNA follows: TGTGCCAGCAGCCTAAGCGCGTTAGGAGCTAATTCACCCCTCCACTTT. Translated, it gives CASSLSALGANSPLHF. Drawing the rest from reference TRBV7-4 and TRBJ1-6, the complete variable domain is GAGVSQSPRYKVAKRGRDVALRCDSISGHVTLYWYRQTLGQGSEVLTYSQSDAQRDKSGRPSGRFSAERPERSVSTLKIQRTEQGDSAVYLCASSLSALGANSPLHFGNGTRLTVT.

This chain connects TRBV4-1 to TRBJ2-7, with D possibly being TRBD1 (5 bases). Trimming cost V 0 bases and J 3 bases, with 21 bases left between them. Germline values: CDR1 MGHRA, CDR2 YSYEKL. CDR3 length: 18 residues. The CDR3 here is CASSQEAPRGRDYYEQYF. In nucleotides, the CDR3 is TGCGCCAGCAGCCAAGAGGCGCCCCGCGGCAGGGATTACTACGAGCAGTACTTC.

This clonotype has just a few counts. This chain joins TRBV6-2 or TRBV6-3 and TRBJ2-7; 11 positions match TRBD1. CDR1 is MNHEY and CDR2 is SVGEGT in the germline V gene. CDR3 length: 16 amino acids. After removal of 7 bases from V and 3 bases from J, the junction contained 11 bases not matched to a gene. CDR3 sequence: CASTITPGQGGYEQYF. The CDR3 coding sequence is TGTGCCAGCACTATAACCCCGGGACAGGGGGGCTACGAGCAGTACTTC.

The genes are TRBV6-1 and TRBJ2-7; 8 bases line up with TRBD1. This CDR3 contains 14 residues. Germline V lookup: CDR1 MNHNS, CDR2 SASEGT. J was trimmed by 7 bases and V by 3 bases; bases with no gene match: 8. The CDR3 DNA follows: TGTGCCAGCAGTGATAGCAGGGGGCGCAGAGAGCAGTACTTC. Encoded protein: CASSDSRGRREQYF.